The 20 T cell receptor beta chains below come from one sample, sequenced in a study of blood T cell repertoires in COVID-19. Using immunoSEQ multiplex PCR, the repertoire was profiled, and TCRdb retains in-frame clones only, with some absent. The table lists approximately 50,000 clones, about nine tenths of them singletons. Sequenced: peripheral blood. The receptors originated from a man between 40 and 49 years old with acute or convalescent COVID-19.

The chain carries TRBV11-2 and TRBJ2-1; D uncertain. The CDR3 is 14 residues long. Germline CDR1 SGHAT, CDR2 FQNNGV. Trimming stripped 0 bases from V and 0 bases from J, with 3 bases between. The CDR3 coding sequence is TGTGCCAGCAGCTTAGATAGCTCCTACAATGAGCAGTTCTTC. This encodes CASSLDSSYNEQFF.

V is TRBV11-1 and J is TRBJ2-1, with TRBD2 identical over 7 bases. This CDR3 is built from 16 residues. After removal of 3 bases from V and 0 bases from J, the junction contained 5 bases not matched to a gene. CDR1 is SGHAT and CDR2 is FQDESV in the germline V gene (reference sequence). CDR3 in amino acids: CASSFRAGSSYNEQFF. The DNA of the CDR3 is TGTGCCAGCAGCTTTAGAGCGGGGAGCTCCTACAATGAGCAGTTCTTC.

The chain joins TRBV5-1 to TRBJ2-1; TRBD2 might be the D (6 bases). The germline V gene has CDR1 SGHRS and CDR2 YFSETQ. The CDR3 sequence is 16 residues long. The V and J ends lost 0 bases and 3 bases respectively, with 13 bases between them. CDR3 amino acids: CASSLASGVVYNEQFF. In DNA, the CDR3 is TGCGCCAGCAGCTTGGCCTCGGGAGTAGTCTACAATGAGCAGTTCTTC. The full variable domain, its missing parts supplied by reference TRBV5-1 and TRBJ2-1, is KAGVTQTPRYLIKTRGQQVTLSCSPISGHRSVSWYQQTPGQGLQFLFEYFSETQRNKGNFPGRFSGRQFSNSRSEMNVSTLELGDSALYLCASSLASGVVYNEQFFGPGTRLTVL.

CDR3 region: CASSLIQKNTEAFF. The DNA for the CDR3 is TGTGCCAGCAGCTTAATACAGAAAAACACTGAAGCTTTCTTT. The V call is TRBV7-9, the J call TRBJ1-1; D gene ambiguous. The CDR3 sequence is 14 residues long. Germline V CDR1 and CDR2: SEHNR, FQNEAQ (reference sequence). V lost 2 bases and J lost 2, with 9 bases in between.

V is TRBV3-1 (or the pseudogene TRBV3-2) and J is TRBJ2-7; the match to TRBD2 covers 7 bases. V lost 4 bases and J lost 7; bases outside the gene matches: 10. CDR1 is LGHDT, CDR2 YNNKEL, per germline (reference sequence). The CDR3 consists of 14 residues. The CDR3 DNA reads TGTGCCAGCAGCCGAAGACGGGAGGTAGGAGAGCAGTACTTC. Amino acids: CASSRRREVGEQYF.

The chain employs TRBV6-5 and TRBJ2-7, with 7 positions matching TRBD1. This CDR3 is built from 14 residues. Germline V CDR1 and CDR2: MNHEY, SVGAGI. V lost 6 bases and J lost 4; bases outside the gene matches: 9. The CDR3 region is CASRPRQGAYEQYF. CDR3 in DNA: TGTGCCAGCAGGCCCCGACAGGGAGCGTACGAGCAGTACTTC.

The rearrangement uses TRBV6-2 or TRBV6-3 and TRBJ2-7; D not resolved. The CDR3 consists of 14 residues. Germline values: CDR1 MNHEY, CDR2 SVGEGT. V was trimmed by 8 bases and J by 6 bases, leaving 20 bases between them. In DNA form, the CDR3 reads TGTGCCAGCCGCCCCGGGTCTCTCGCCGGCGAGCAGTACTTC. Amino acid sequence: CASRPGSLAGEQYF.

The rearrangement joins TRBV7-9 to TRBJ1-1; tentative D call: TRBD1 (6 bases). The V end lost 5 bases, the J end lost 4 bases, and 14 bases lay between the germline ends. The CDR3 runs 14 residues. Germline lookup yields CDR1 SEHNR and CDR2 FQNEAQ (reference sequence). DNA of the CDR3: TGTGCCAGCAGCATACAGGGAACGCTCACTGAAGCTTTCTTT. This translates into CASSIQGTLTEAFF.

This chain joins TRBV28 and TRBJ2-2; perhaps TRBD1 as D (7 bases). Trimming left V 6 bases short and J 6 bases short, with 17 bases between. CDR1 is MDHEN, CDR2 SYDVKM, per germline. This CDR3 comprises 15 residues. The CDR3 sequence is CASRFGGGNAGELFF. CDR3 nucleotides: TGTGCCAGCAGATTCGGAGGGGGCAACGCCGGGGAGCTGTTTTTT.

The chain combines TRBV5-4 with TRBJ1-4, with 9 bases lining up with TRBD1. CDR1 and CDR2 from the germline V gene are SGHNT and YYREEE (reference sequence). Trimming cost V 0 bases and J 3 bases; bases outside gene matches: 0. The CDR3 is 15 amino acids. Here the CDR3 reads CASSLGDRANEKLFF. The CDR3 DNA sequence: TGTGCCAGCAGCTTGGGGGACAGGGCTAATGAAAAACTGTTTTTT.

The chain recombines TRBV4-1 with TRBJ1-5; D gene ambiguous. The CDR3 loop spans 13 amino acids. The ends were cut back, 4 bases at V and 3 bases at J, with 7 bases in the middle. Per germline, CDR1 MGHRA and CDR2 YSYEKL. Written as DNA, the CDR3 is TGCGCCAGCAGCCGGGGAGACAATCAGCCCCAGCATTTT. It codes for CASSRGDNQPQHF.

This clone came up once. The CDR3 is CASSTRQGLDYGYTF. The DNA of the CDR3 is TGTGCCAGCAGCACTAGACAGGGTCTGGACTATGGCTACACCTTC. The V call is TRBV7-2, the J call TRBJ1-2, with 7 positions matching TRBD1. This CDR3 is built from 15 residues. CDR1 is SGHTA, CDR2 FQGNSA, per germline. Trimming cost V 5 bases and J 3 bases; bases outside gene matches: 9. Based on the CDR3 plus reference TRBV7-2 and TRBJ1-2, the full variable domain is GAGVSQSPSNKVTEKGKDVELRCDPISGHTALYWYRQSLGQGLEFLIYFQGNSAPDKSGLPSDRFSAERTGGSVSTLTIQRTQQEDSAVYLCASSTRQGLDYGYTFGSGTRLTVV.

This rearrangement joins TRBV6-1 to TRBJ1-5, with TRBD1 as a possible D gene (5 bases). The CDR3 loop spans 16 amino acids. V lost 0 bases and J lost 6, with 15 bases in between. The germline V gene has CDR1 MNHNS and CDR2 SASEGT. The CDR3, as DNA: TGTGCCAGCAGTGAAGCGGGGCGAGGATCATCTCAGCCCCAGCATTTT. This codes for CASSEAGRGSSQPQHF.

The chain employs TRBV6-5 and TRBJ1-1; no clear D gene. The CDR3 is made up of 14 amino acids. Trimming shortened V by 5 bases and J by 0 bases, and 10 bases separated the two germline ends. In germline, CDR1 is MNHEY, CDR2 SVGAGI. In nucleotides, the CDR3 is TGTGCCAGCAGTCGGGTTTTGATGAACACTGAAGCTTTCTTT. It is translated as CASSRVLMNTEAFF.

Here the CDR3 reads CASRTGTVTFNTF. Written as DNA, the CDR3 is TGTGCCAGCAGGACCGGGACAGTTACCTTCAATACCTTC. The chain joins TRBV12-3 or TRBV12-4 to TRBJ1-2, with 7 positions matching TRBD1. The CDR3 extends over 13 amino acids. The J segment lost 14 bases and the V segment lost 6 bases, leaving 15 bases of the junction unmatched.

The chain links TRBV6-6 to TRBJ2-7; D is ambiguous. Germline values: CDR1 MNHNY, CDR2 SVGAGI (reference sequence). The V end was cut by 0 bases, the J end by 4 bases, with 4 bases between. The CDR3 is made up of 12 amino acids. Here the CDR3 reads CASSYSRYEQYF. DNA for the CDR3: TGTGCCAGCAGTTACTCGAGGTACGAGCAGTACTTC.

The chain joins TRBV6-2 or TRBV6-3 to TRBJ1-5; TRBD1 matches at 7 bases. With 4 bases clipped from V and 7 bases from J, the junction kept 4 bases outside the gene matches. CDR1 MNHEY and CDR2 SVGEGT come from the germline V gene. The CDR3 contains 13 residues. The DNA of the CDR3 is TGTGCCAGCAGTTTACAGGGGTTCCAGCCCCAGCATTTT. As protein: CASSLQGFQPQHF.

The chain links TRBV7-2 to TRBJ2-1; the match to TRBD2 covers 12 bases. The ends lost 5 bases at V and 7 bases at J; junction bases unmatched: 12. This CDR3 has 17 amino acids. In germline, CDR1 is SGHTA, CDR2 FQGNSA. The CDR3 here is CASSPDLAGGRRNEQFF. DNA for the CDR3: TGTGCCAGCAGCCCAGACCTAGCGGGAGGGAGAAGGAATGAGCAGTTCTTC. Looking up the rest from reference TRBV7-2 and TRBJ2-1 gives the full variable domain: GAGVSQSPSNKVTEKGKDVELRCDPISGHTALYWYRQSLGQGLEFLIYFQGNSAPDKSGLPSDRFSAERTGGSVSTLTIQRTQQEDSAVYLCASSPDLAGGRRNEQFFGPGTRLTVL.

This chain joins TRBV7-2 and TRBJ1-2; 9 positions agree with TRBD1. The V gene end was trimmed by 0 bases and the J gene end by 7 bases; junction bases not matched to a gene: 3. CDR1 and CDR2 from the germline V gene are SGHTA and FQGNSA. There are 14 residues in the CDR3. In DNA, the CDR3 is TGTGCCAGCAGCTTAGCGGGACAGGGATTTGGCTACACCTTC. Translating it yields CASSLAGQGFGYTF.

CDR3 region: CASSKGLAGGIGDTQYF. In nucleotides, the CDR3 is TGTGCCAGCAGCAAAGGACTAGCGGGAGGCATTGGAGATACGCAGTATTTT. The chain uses TRBV3-1 (or the pseudogene TRBV3-2) and TRBJ2-3, with 14 nucleotides matching TRBD2. From germline, CDR1 is LGHDT and CDR2 YNNKEL (reference sequence). Germline trimming cut 5 bases from V and 5 bases from J; bases unmatched to any gene: 9. CDR3 length: 17 residues.